Shown below are 15 T cell receptor beta chains from a single sample sequenced in a study of blood T cell repertoires in COVID-19. Here immunoSEQ multiplex PCR was the method, and the copy in TCRdb shows in-frame clones only, minus some. The data show 110,000 to 150,000 clones, 85% to 90% seen once. Sequenced input: peripheral blood. Source of these receptors: a woman aged 60-70 years with acute or convalescent COVID-19.

The J gene is TRBJ2-7, the V gene TRBV29-1; a possible D gene is TRBD1 (5 bases). This CDR3 region has 12 residues. The germline V gene has CDR1 SQVTM and CDR2 ANQGSEA. V was trimmed by 1 base and J by 3 bases, leaving 7 bases between them. The CDR3 is CSVEGQGYEQYF. CDR3 coding DNA: TGCAGCGTTGAAGGGCAGGGCTACGAGCAGTACTTC.

The table lists this clone with a count of one. For the CDR3, the DNA is TGCGCCAGCAGCCAAGTCGGCTCCTACGAGCAGTACTTC. It specifies CASSQVGSYEQYF. The chain recombines TRBV4-3 with TRBJ2-7; no definite D call. Germline CDR1 LGHNA, CDR2 YSLEER. Trimming removed 1 base at V and 0 bases at J, with 4 bases between. This CDR3 region has 13 residues.

The rearrangement uses TRBV7-3 and TRBJ2-3, with 9 bases lining up with TRBD2. The CDR3 has 15 amino acids. The ends lost 2 bases at V and 6 bases at J; junction bases unmatched: 6. The germline V gene encodes CDR1 SGHTA and CDR2 FQGTGA. The CDR3 protein is CASSLAGGAVDTQYF. CDR3 bases: TGTGCCAGCAGCTTAGCGGGGGGGGCGGTGGATACGCAGTATTTT.

The CDR3 is CASSVDGTPRRREYF. CDR3 bases: TGTGCCAGCAGCGTAGATGGGACACCCCGGCGCCGAGAGTACTTC. The V and J genes are TRBV9 and TRBJ2-7, with a tentative D call TRBD1 (6 bases). There are 15 residues in the CDR3. Germline assignment: CDR1 SGDLS and CDR2 YYNGEE. V was trimmed by 0 bases and J by 11 bases, leaving 21 bases between them.

The chain employs TRBV21-1 and TRBJ2-5; the tabulated D call, TRBD1, remains unverified against the DNA. TRBV21-1 is listed as a pseudogene. CDR3 length: 18 residues. The CDR3 loop is CASSKESQDRGLGETQYF. The CDR3, as DNA: TGTGCCAGCAGCAAAGAAAGTCAGGACAGGGGGCTTGGAGAGACCCAGTACTTC.

This rearrangement joins TRBV27 to TRBJ1-6; D not certain. CDR1 is MNHEY, CDR2 SMNVEV, per germline (reference sequence). The CDR3 has 17 amino acids. The V end lost 2 bases, the J end lost 0 bases, and 11 bases lay between the germline ends. CDR3 DNA sequence: TGTGCCAGCAGTTTAACCCGACCAGGCTCCTATAATTCACCCCTCCACTTT. Its protein is CASSLTRPGSYNSPLHF.

The chain recombines TRBV28 with TRBJ1-2, with a tentative D call TRBD1 (6 bases). The germline V gene encodes CDR1 MDHEN and CDR2 SYDVKM. The V gene lost 3 bases and the J gene lost 5 bases, with 16 bases spanning the gap. This CDR3 spans 15 amino acids. The DNA of the CDR3 is TGTGCCAGCAGTTTTAGCTCGATCAGGGGATATGGCTACACCTTC. Encoded protein: CASSFSSIRGYGYTF.

This chain links TRBV2 with TRBJ1-1; D unclear. CDR1 SNHLY and CDR2 FYNNEI come from the germline V gene. Trimming left V 3 bases short and J 1 base short, with 3 bases between. CDR3 length: 12 residues. In nucleotides, the CDR3 is TGTGCCAGCAGTGACTGGAACACTGAAGCTTTCTTT. Translating it yields CASSDWNTEAFF. Complete variable domain (other parts from reference TRBV2 and TRBJ1-1): EPEVTQTPSHQVTQMGQEVILRCVPISNHLYFYWYRQILGQKVEFLVSFYNNEISEKSEIFDDQFSVERPDGSNFTLKIRSTKLEDSAMYFCASSDWNTEAFFGQGTRLTVV.

V is TRBV7-9 and J is TRBJ1-2; D not resolved. The length of the CDR3 is 13 residues. Trimming pared 10 bases from V and 4 bases from J, leaving 16 bases between. CDR1 and CDR2 (germline): SEHNR, FQNEAQ (reference sequence). The CDR3 sequence is CATTPPSLYGYTF. As DNA, the CDR3 is TGTGCCACCACACCCCCTAGTCTCTATGGCTACACCTTC.

The chain couples TRBV5-1 to TRBJ2-3, with D hard to call. This CDR3 region has 11 residues. With 1 base removed from V and 7 bases from J, the gap between germline ends came to 4 bases. The germline CDR1 and CDR2 sequences are SGHRS and YFSETQ. CDR3 nucleotide sequence: TGCGCCAGCAGCTTGTCTCATACGCAGTATTTT. Residues: CASSLSHTQYF. The entire variable domain, with the rest obtained from reference TRBV5-1 and TRBJ2-3, is as follows: KAGVTQTPRYLIKTRGQQVTLSCSPISGHRSVSWYQQTPGQGLQFLFEYFSETQRNKGNFPGRFSGRQFSNSRSEMNVSTLELGDSALYLCASSLSHTQYFGPGTRLTVL.

The table lists this clone with a few counts. The chain couples TRBV3-1 (or the pseudogene TRBV3-2) to TRBJ1-5, with 7 nucleotides matching TRBD1. CDR1 and CDR2 from the germline V gene are LGHDT and YNNKEL (reference sequence). This CDR3 is 14 amino acids long. With V trimmed by 5 bases and J by 9 bases, 10 bases remained unmatched. CDR3 amino acids: CASSNRDSRSPQHF. In DNA form, the CDR3 reads TGTGCCAGCAGCAACCGGGACAGCCGGTCGCCCCAGCATTTT.

The rearrangement uses TRBV9 and TRBJ2-1, with 9 bases matching TRBD2. V shed 2 bases, J shed 5 bases, and the junction held 5 bases outside the gene matches. CDR1 SGDLS and CDR2 YYNGEE come from the germline V gene. The CDR3 runs 15 residues. The CDR3 is CASSVAGGPNNEQFF. For the CDR3, the DNA is TGTGCCAGCAGCGTCGCGGGGGGGCCCAACAATGAGCAGTTCTTC.

The chain carries TRBV20-1 and TRBJ1-2; D might be TRBD1 (6 bases). CDR1 and CDR2 from the germline V gene are DFQATT and SNEGSKA (reference sequence). Trimming took 6 bases from V and 5 from J, leaving 10 bases between them. This CDR3 has 11 amino acids. The CDR3 spells CSAFGQYGYTF. The CDR3 bases are TGCAGTGCGTTTGGACAGTATGGCTACACCTTC.

The V and J genes are TRBV6-4 and TRBJ2-5; maybe TRBD1 (6 bases). The V and J ends lost 7 bases and 3 bases respectively, with 15 bases between them. The CDR3 runs 14 residues. Germline V gives CDR1 MRHNA, CDR2 SNTAGT. CDR3 sequence reads: CASTTTGTEETQYF. The CDR3 nucleotides are TGTGCCAGCACCACGACAGGTACCGAAGAGACCCAGTACTTC.

The chain uses TRBV19 and TRBJ2-4; TRBD1 matches 8 bases. This CDR3 contains 15 residues. After removal of 4 bases from V and 5 bases from J, the junction contained 7 bases not matched to a gene. From germline, CDR1 is LNHDA and CDR2 SQIVND (reference sequence). The CDR3 sequence is CASSTPDRVENIQYF. CDR3 nucleotides: TGTGCCAGTAGTACACCGGACAGGGTGGAAAACATTCAGTACTTC.